This TCR beta chain was recovered during a study of cytomegalovirus exposure and HLA in healthy donors. 60 Vbeta and 13 Jbeta primers were used in PCR. Only in-frame clones appear in the TCRdb table, and some are missing; sequencing was by immunoSEQ multiplex PCR. The sample records roughly 78,000 clones, about 64% being singletons. This CDR3 spans 15 amino acids. V shed 0 bases, J shed 4 bases, and the junction held 5 bases outside the gene matches. The V gene's germline CDR1 is SNHLY and CDR2 FYNNEI. This clone was counted a single time. This rearrangement joins TRBV2 to TRBJ2-5; the match to TRBD1 covers 7 bases. Material: PBMCs. This receptor was obtained from a young man in good health and CMV-seropositive. CDR3 coding DNA: TGTGCCAGCAGTGAAGCGGATAGGGGGCGAGAGACCCAGTACTTC. This gives the protein CASSEADRGRETQYF.